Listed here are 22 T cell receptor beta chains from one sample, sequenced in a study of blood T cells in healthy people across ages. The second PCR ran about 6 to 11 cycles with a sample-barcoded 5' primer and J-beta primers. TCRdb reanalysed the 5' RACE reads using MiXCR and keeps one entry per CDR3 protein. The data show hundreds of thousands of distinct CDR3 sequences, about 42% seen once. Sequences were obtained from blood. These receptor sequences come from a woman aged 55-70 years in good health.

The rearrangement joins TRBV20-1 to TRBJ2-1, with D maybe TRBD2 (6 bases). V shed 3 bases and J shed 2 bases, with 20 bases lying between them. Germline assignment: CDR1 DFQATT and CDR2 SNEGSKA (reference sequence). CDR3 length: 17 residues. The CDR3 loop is CSASRLGGGRTYNEQFF. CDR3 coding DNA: TGCAGTGCTAGCAGGTTGGGGGGAGGTAGGACCTACAATGAGCAGTTCTTC.

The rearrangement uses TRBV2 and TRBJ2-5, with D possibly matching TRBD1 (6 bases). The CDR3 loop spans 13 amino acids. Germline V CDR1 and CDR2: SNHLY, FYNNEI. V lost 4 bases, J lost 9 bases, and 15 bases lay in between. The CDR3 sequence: CASSVQGLGAQYF. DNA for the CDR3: TGTGCCAGCAGTGTGCAGGGGCTAGGGGCCCAGTACTTC.

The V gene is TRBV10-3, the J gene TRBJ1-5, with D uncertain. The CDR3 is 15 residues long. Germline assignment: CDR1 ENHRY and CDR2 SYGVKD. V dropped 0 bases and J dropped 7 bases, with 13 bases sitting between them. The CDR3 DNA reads TGTGCCATCAGTGAGTCCGAGCCCGTAACACAGCCCCAGCATTTT. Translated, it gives CAISESEPVTQPQHF.

The CDR3 region is CSVLPLVGTSYNEQFF. CDR3 bases: TGCAGCGTTTTGCCCTTGGTCGGGACTTCCTACAATGAGCAGTTCTTC. V gene TRBV29-1 combines with J gene TRBJ2-1; possibly TRBD2 for D (6 bases). Germline CDR1 SQVTM, CDR2 ANQGSEA. This CDR3 contains 16 residues. Between the trimmed V and J ends, which lost 5 bases and 1 base, there was a span of 18 bases.

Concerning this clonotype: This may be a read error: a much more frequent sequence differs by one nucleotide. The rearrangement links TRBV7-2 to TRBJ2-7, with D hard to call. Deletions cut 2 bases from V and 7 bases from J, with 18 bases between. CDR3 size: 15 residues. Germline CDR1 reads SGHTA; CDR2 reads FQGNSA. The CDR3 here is CASSLQKSLYNEQYF. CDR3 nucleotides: TGTGCCAGCAGCTTACAGAAGTCCCTTTACAATGAGCAGTACTTC. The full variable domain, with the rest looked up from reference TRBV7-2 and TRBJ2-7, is GAGVSQSPSNKVTEKGKDVELRCDPISGHTALYWYRQSLGQGLEFLIYFQGNSAPDKSGLPSDRFSAERTGGSVSTLTIQRTQQEDSAVYLCASSLQKSLYNEQYFGPGTRLTVT.

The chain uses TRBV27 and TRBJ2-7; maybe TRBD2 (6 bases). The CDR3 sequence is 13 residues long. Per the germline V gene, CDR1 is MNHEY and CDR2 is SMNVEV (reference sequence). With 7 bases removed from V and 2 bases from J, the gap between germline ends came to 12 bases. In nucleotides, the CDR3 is TGTGCCAGCATGGGGGGTCTAACCTACGAGCAGTACTTC. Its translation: CASMGGLTYEQYF.

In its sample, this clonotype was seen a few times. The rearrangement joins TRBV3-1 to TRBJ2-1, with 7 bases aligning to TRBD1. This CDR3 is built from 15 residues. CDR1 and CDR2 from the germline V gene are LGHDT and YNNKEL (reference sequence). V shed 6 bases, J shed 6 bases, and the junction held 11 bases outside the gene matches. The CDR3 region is CASRGDRVPLNEQFF. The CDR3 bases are TGTGCCAGCAGGGGAGACAGGGTTCCCCTCAATGAGCAGTTCTTC.

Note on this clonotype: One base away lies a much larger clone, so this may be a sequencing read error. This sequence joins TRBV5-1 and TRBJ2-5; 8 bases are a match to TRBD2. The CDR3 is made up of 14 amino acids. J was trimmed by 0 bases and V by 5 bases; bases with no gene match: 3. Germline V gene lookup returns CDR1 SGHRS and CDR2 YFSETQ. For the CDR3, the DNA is TGCGCCAGCAGGGCGGGGGGTCACCAAGAGACCCAGTACTTC. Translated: CASRAGGHQETQYF.

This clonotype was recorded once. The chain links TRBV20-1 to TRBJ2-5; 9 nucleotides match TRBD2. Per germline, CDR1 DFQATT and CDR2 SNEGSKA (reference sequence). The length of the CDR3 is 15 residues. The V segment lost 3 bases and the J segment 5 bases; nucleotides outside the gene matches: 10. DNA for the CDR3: TGCAGTGCTAGTGATAGCGGGGGTCTACTGGAGACCCAGTACTTC. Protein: CSASDSGGLLETQYF.

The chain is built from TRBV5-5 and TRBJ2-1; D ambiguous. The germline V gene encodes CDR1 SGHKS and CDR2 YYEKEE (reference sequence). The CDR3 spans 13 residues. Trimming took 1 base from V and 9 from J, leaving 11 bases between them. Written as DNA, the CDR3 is TGTGCCAGCAGCTTGCTACTTTCGAGTGAGCAGTTCTTC. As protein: CASSLLLSSEQFF.

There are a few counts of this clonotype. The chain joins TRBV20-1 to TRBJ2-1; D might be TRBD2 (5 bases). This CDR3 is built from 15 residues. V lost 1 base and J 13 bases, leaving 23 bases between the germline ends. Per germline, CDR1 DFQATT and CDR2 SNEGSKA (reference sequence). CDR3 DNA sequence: TGCAGTGCTAGAGTAACGGGGAGTCGGGGAGAGACCCAGTTCTTC. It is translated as CSARVTGSRGETQFF.

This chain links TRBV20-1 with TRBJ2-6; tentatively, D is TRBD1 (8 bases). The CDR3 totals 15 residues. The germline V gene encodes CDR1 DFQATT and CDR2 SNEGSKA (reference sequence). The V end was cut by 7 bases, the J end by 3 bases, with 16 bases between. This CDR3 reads CSVAQGGVGANVLTF. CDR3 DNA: TGCAGTGTCGCACAGGGGGGGGTTGGGGCCAACGTCCTGACTTTC.

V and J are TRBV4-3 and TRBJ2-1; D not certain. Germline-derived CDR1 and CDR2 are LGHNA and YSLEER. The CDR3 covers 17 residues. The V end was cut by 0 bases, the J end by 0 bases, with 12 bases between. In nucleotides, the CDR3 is TGCGCCAGCAGCCAAGATCTGGTCAATAGCTCCTACAATGAGCAGTTCTTC. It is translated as CASSQDLVNSSYNEQFF.

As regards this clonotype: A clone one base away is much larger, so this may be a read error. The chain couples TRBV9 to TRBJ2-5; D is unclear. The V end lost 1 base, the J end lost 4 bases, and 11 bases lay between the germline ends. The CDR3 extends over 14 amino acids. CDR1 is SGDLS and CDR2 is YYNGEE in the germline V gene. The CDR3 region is CASSVNLGGETQYF. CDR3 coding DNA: TGTGCCAGCAGCGTAAATTTGGGCGGAGAGACCCAGTACTTC.

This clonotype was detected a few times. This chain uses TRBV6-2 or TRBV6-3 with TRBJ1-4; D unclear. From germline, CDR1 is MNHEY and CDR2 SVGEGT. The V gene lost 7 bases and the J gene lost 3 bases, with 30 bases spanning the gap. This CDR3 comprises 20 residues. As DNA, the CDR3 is TGTGCCAGCACTCCTGAACCGGGATCCTACAAAGGCTCAGCTAATGAAAAACTGTTTTTT. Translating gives CASTPEPGSYKGSANEKLFF.

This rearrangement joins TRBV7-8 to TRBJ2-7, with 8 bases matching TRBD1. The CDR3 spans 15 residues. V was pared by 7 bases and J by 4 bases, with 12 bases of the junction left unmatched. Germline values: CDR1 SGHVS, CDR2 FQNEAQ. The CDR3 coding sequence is TGTGCCAGCACCGGCGGGCAGGGGGCAAGGTACGAGCAGTACTTC. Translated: CASTGGQGARYEQYF.

The CDR3 reads CASSSLMTTTDYNEQFF. The CDR3 nucleotides read TGTGCCAGCAGCTCATTAATGACGACGACAGATTACAATGAGCAGTTCTTC. V is TRBV7-8 and J is TRBJ2-1, with D possibly being TRBD1 (5 bases). The germline V gene encodes CDR1 SGHVS and CDR2 FQNEAQ. The length of the CDR3 is 17 residues. The V and J ends lost 4 bases and 4 bases respectively, with 20 bases between them.

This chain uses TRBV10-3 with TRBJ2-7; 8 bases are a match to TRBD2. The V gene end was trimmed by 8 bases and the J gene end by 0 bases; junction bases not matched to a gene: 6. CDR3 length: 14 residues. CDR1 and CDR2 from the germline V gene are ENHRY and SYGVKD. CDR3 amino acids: CAISGTRDSYEQYF. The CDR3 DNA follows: TGTGCCATCTCGGGGACTAGGGACTCCTACGAGCAGTACTTC.

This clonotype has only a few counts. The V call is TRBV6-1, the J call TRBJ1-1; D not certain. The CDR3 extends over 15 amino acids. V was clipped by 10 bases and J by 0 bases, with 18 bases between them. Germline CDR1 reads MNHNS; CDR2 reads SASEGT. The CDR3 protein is CAIPGQETLNTEAFF. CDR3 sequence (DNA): TGTGCCATCCCCGGGCAGGAGACCTTGAACACTGAAGCTTTCTTT.

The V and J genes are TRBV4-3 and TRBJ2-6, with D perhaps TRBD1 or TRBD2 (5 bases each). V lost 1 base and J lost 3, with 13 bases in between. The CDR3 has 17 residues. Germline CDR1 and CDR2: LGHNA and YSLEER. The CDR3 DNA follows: TGCGCCAGCAGCCAAGGTTCGCAGGGAGTTGGGGCCAACGTCCTGACTTTC. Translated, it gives CASSQGSQGVGANVLTF.

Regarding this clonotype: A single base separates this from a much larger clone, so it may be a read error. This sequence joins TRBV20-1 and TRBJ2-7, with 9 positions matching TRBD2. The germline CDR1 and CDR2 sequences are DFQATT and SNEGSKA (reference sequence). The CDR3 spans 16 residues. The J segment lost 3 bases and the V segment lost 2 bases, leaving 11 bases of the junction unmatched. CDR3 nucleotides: TGCAGTGCTAGAAGGACTAGCGAGGGGACGAACTACGAGCAGTACTTC. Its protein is CSARRTSEGTNYEQYF.

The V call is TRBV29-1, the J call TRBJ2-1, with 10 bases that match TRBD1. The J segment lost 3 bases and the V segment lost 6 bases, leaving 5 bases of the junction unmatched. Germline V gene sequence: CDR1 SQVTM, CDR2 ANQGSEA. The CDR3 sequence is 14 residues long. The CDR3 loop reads CSVPGQGNYNEQFF. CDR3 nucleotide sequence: TGCAGCGTCCCGGGACAGGGGAACTACAATGAGCAGTTCTTC.